This TCR beta chain was profiled in a study of blood T cell repertoires in COVID-19. This CDR3 contains 11 residues. Germline V lookup: CDR1 KGHDR, CDR2 SFDVKD. Trimming pared 1 base from V and 10 bases from J, leaving 4 bases between. Per the authors' pipeline: Cell counts per sample came from amplifying reference gene primers. This table comes from immunoSEQ multiplex PCR, and its TCRdb copy is limited to in-frame clones, with some not included. V, J and clone size are taken as reported in that table, and D and trimming were inferred from the DNA itself. The sample has 100,000 to 150,000 clones; over 80% are singletons.

This chain links TRBV24-1 with TRBJ2-1; D is unresolved. This clonotype originated in a man in his sixties with acute or convalescent COVID-19. Sequencing was performed on peripheral blood. The CDR3 DNA sequence: TGTGCCACCAGTGATTTCCAAGAGCAGTTCTTC. Residues: CATSDFQEQFF.